This T cell receptor beta chain appears in the sequencing data of a study of regulatory T cells in long-lasting Graves disease. Investigators prepared the TCR beta libraries by applying iRepertoire HTBI primers and Arm-PCR of CDR3 regions. TCRdb itself ran the multiplex PCR reads through MiXCR, one entry per CDR3 protein. The table includes about 540,000 distinct CDR3 sequences, approximately 12% detected once. As to time point: newly diagnosed GD, antithyroid drugs for less than 3 months. Researchers made the TCR library from RNA that was extracted from PBMCs. The CDR3 runs to 18 residues. J gave up 6 bases and V 4 bases, and 15 bases lay outside the gene matches. Germline CDR1 is SGHRS and CDR2 is YFSETQ. The sample was also linked to a second study, of T cells in Graves' hyperthyroidism and ophthalmopathy.

This clonotype originated in a man younger than 45 with Graves disease. The genes are TRBV5-1 and TRBJ2-2, with TRBD1 identical over 10 bases. The source material was peripheral blood mononuclear cells (PBMCs), sampled at new diagnosis, from a patient treated with antithyroid drugs. The CDR3 DNA follows: TGCGCCAGCAGCCCCTTAGCCGGGACAGGGGTGATGGCCGGGGAGCTGTTTTTT. This encodes CASSPLAGTGVMAGELFF.